The 26 T cell receptor beta chains presented below share a single source sample, sequenced in a study of type 1 and type 2 diabetes patients. Genomic DNA was the PCR template. A primer set of 30 forward and 13 reverse primers amplified the CDR3. TCRdb fed the multiplex PCR reads into MiXCR, producing one record per CDR3 protein. This sample has a few hundred thousand distinct CDR3 sequences, with 47% found just once. Sequenced input: peripheral blood mononuclear cells (PBMCs). All receptors come from a man aged 18-30 years with type 2 diabetes.

This clonotype was detected only a few times. The genes are TRBV19 and TRBJ2-5; 9 nucleotides line up with TRBD2. With V trimmed by 9 bases and J by 5 bases, 16 bases remained unmatched. The CDR3 length is 16 residues. From germline, CDR1 is LNHDA and CDR2 SQIVND (reference sequence). CDR3 sequence: CASSARDSGRLETQYF. In nucleotides, the CDR3 is TGTGCCAGCAGTGCTCGGGATAGCGGGAGACTGGAGACCCAGTACTTC.

This clonotype occurred a few times. The chain links TRBV5-1 to TRBJ1-1; D may be TRBD1 (5 bases). This CDR3 has 15 amino acids. With 0 bases removed from V and 1 base from J, the gap between germline ends came to 10 bases. The germline V gene encodes CDR1 SGHRS and CDR2 YFSETQ. The CDR3 sequence: CASSLDGGSNTEAFF. The CDR3 DNA reads TGCGCCAGCAGCTTGGACGGGGGATCGAACACTGAAGCTTTCTTT. The complete variable domain, with remaining parts taken from reference TRBV5-1 and TRBJ1-1, reads KAGVTQTPRYLIKTRGQQVTLSCSPISGHRSVSWYQQTPGQGLQFLFEYFSETQRNKGNFPGRFSGRQFSNSRSEMNVSTLELGDSALYLCASSLDGGSNTEAFFGQGTRLTVV.

About this clonotype: A much larger clone differs from this one at a single base, so this may be a read error. This chain uses TRBV6-1 with TRBJ1-2, with D uncertain. Per germline, CDR1 MNHNS and CDR2 SASEGT. Deletions cut 2 bases from V and 4 bases from J, with 14 bases between. This CDR3 spans 15 amino acids. The DNA for the CDR3 is TGTGCCAGCAGTGAACTCGAAGGGCGGAGCTATGGCTACACCTTC. Residues: CASSELEGRSYGYTF.

This clonotype occurred once. This chain uses TRBV10-1 with TRBJ2-2, with 10 positions matching TRBD1. Unmatched junction bases numbered 8, after V lost 3 bases and J lost 7 bases. CDR3 length: 16 amino acids. Germline CDR1 reads WNHNN; CDR2 reads SYGVQD (reference sequence). This chain's CDR3 is CASSEGTGASGGELFF. CDR3 in DNA: TGCGCCAGCAGTGAAGGGACAGGGGCCTCCGGCGGGGAGCTGTTTTTT.

This chain joins TRBV19 and TRBJ1-2, with no clear D. The CDR3 extends over 16 amino acids. The V end was cut by 3 bases, the J end by 0 bases, with 14 bases between. CDR1 and CDR2 (germline): LNHDA, SQIVND (reference sequence). CDR3: CASSMRQLVANYGYTF. The CDR3 region has the DNA TGTGCCAGTAGTATGCGGCAGCTAGTAGCTAACTATGGCTACACCTTC.

The chain links TRBV6-4 to TRBJ2-3; D might be TRBD1 (5 bases). Germline V gives CDR1 MRHNA, CDR2 SNTAGT. The V end lost 6 bases, the J end lost 6 bases, and 16 bases lay between the germline ends. The CDR3 consists of 14 residues. The CDR3 DNA follows: TGTGCCAGCAGGGAACAGGAAGGGTTTGATACGCAGTATTTT. This translates into CASREQEGFDTQYF.

The chain carries TRBV24-1 and TRBJ2-5; the D is unclear. The CDR3 has 9 residues. V was cut by 7 bases and J by 6 bases, with 2 bases left in between. Germline loops: CDR1 KGHDR, CDR2 SFDVKD. CDR3 residues: CATRKTQYF. In DNA, the CDR3 is TGTGCCACCAGAAAGACCCAGTACTTC.

This sequence joins TRBV10-3 and TRBJ2-7, with TRBD1 identical over 8 bases. CDR1 is ENHRY, CDR2 SYGVKD, per germline. The ends lost 2 bases at V and 3 bases at J; junction bases unmatched: 0. The CDR3 loop spans 13 amino acids. DNA of the CDR3: TGTGCCATCAGTGAGGGACAGGGCTACGAGCAGTACTTC. Its translation is CAISEGQGYEQYF.

This chain links TRBV7-2 with TRBJ2-5; unclear D gene. From germline, CDR1 is SGHTA and CDR2 FQGNSA. The germline V and J ends were trimmed by 5 bases and 0 bases, with 10 bases remaining between them. CDR3 length: 14 amino acids. CDR3 loop: CASSLSSNQETQYF. The CDR3, as DNA: TGTGCCAGCAGCCTGTCATCCAACCAAGAGACCCAGTACTTC.

This sequence joins TRBV12-3 or TRBV12-4 and TRBJ2-4; D is possibly TRBD2 (5 bases). The CDR3 is made up of 13 amino acids. V was trimmed by 6 bases and J by 3 bases, leaving 9 bases between them. For the CDR3, the DNA is TGTGCCAGCAGCACCGGGGTCAAAAACATTCAGTACTTC. Protein sequence: CASSTGVKNIQYF.

The rearrangement uses TRBV7-2 and TRBJ1-2; D ambiguous. The germline gives CDR1 SGHTA, CDR2 FQGNSA. V was pared by 1 base and J by 2 bases, with 8 bases between. The CDR3 spans 14 residues. The CDR3 DNA reads as TGTGCCAGCAGCTTAGTCGCGGGGAACTATGGCTACACCTTC. This encodes CASSLVAGNYGYTF.

The V call is TRBV5-1, the J call TRBJ2-7, with TRBD2 matching over 13 bases. Germline V gene lookup returns CDR1 SGHRS and CDR2 YFSETQ. This CDR3 has 16 residues. V shed 4 bases, J shed 5 bases, and the junction held 9 bases outside the gene matches. Here the CDR3 reads CASSPWTSGRAHEQYF. The CDR3, as DNA: TGCGCCAGCAGCCCGTGGACTAGCGGGAGAGCCCACGAGCAGTACTTC.

The chain combines TRBV4-2 with TRBJ2-7; D unclear. The CDR3 runs 14 residues. V was pared by 1 base and J by 3 bases, with 10 bases between. The germline gives CDR1 LGHNA, CDR2 YNFKEQ. Here the CDR3 reads CASSQAGYSYEQYF. In nucleotides, the CDR3 is TGTGCCAGCAGCCAAGCCGGGTACAGCTACGAGCAGTACTTC.

This clonotype was recorded a few times. The J gene is TRBJ1-2, the V gene TRBV7-2; 8 bases agree with TRBD1. The V and J ends lost 5 bases and 2 bases, in that order; junction bases with no gene match: 7. Per the germline V gene, CDR1 is SGHTA and CDR2 is FQGNSA. CDR3 length equals 15 residues. The CDR3 region is CASSPLDRENYGYTF. CDR3 DNA: TGTGCCAGCAGCCCCTTGGACAGGGAGAACTATGGCTACACCTTC.

The V call is TRBV2, the J call TRBJ1-6; possible D gene TRBD1, 5 bases. V shed 4 bases and J shed 10 bases, with 17 bases lying between them. CDR1 SNHLY and CDR2 FYNNEI come from the germline V gene. This CDR3 spans 15 amino acids. CDR3 sequence: CASSGVRGKGSPLHF. CDR3 DNA: TGTGCCAGCAGTGGGGTCCGGGGCAAGGGCTCACCCCTCCACTTT.

The chain is built from TRBV28 and TRBJ1-5; D gene unclear. The CDR3 covers 14 residues. Trimming left V 6 bases short and J 2 bases short, with 11 bases between. Per the germline V gene, CDR1 is MDHEN and CDR2 is SYDVKM. CDR3 sequence (DNA): TGTGCCAGCAGAGGCTCATTGGGCAATCAGCCCCAGCATTTT. Encoded protein: CASRGSLGNQPQHF.

The gene calls are TRBV19 and TRBJ1-2, with a tentative D call TRBD1 (6 bases). The length of the CDR3 is 14 residues. Trimming left V 4 bases short and J 7 bases short, with 16 bases between. Germline CDR1 is LNHDA and CDR2 is SQIVND (reference sequence). CDR3 bases: TGTGCCAGTAGTACCTCACAGGGCTCGGGTGGCTACACCTTC. It specifies CASSTSQGSGGYTF.

This sequence joins TRBV4-3 and TRBJ2-1; no firm D call. Germline V CDR1 and CDR2: LGHNA, YSLEER. V was shortened by 0 bases and J by 10 bases, with 10 bases between the two germline ends. The CDR3 totals 13 residues. In DNA form, the CDR3 reads TGCGCCAGCAGCCAAGATAGTGGAGACGAGCAGTTCTTC. The encoded protein is CASSQDSGDEQFF.

This clonotype has only a few counts. V usage is TRBV12-3 or TRBV12-4 and J usage is TRBJ2-7; perhaps TRBD2 as D (5 bases). The CDR3 spans 14 residues. V was cut by 6 bases and J by 3 bases, with 15 bases left in between. DNA for the CDR3: TGTGCCAGCAGCCAAGGAGGACGTCGCTACGAGCAGTACTTC. It codes for CASSQGGRRYEQYF.

A note on this clonotype: A clone one base away is much larger, so this may be a read error. The V call is TRBV2, the J call TRBJ2-1, with 7 positions matching TRBD2. Germline CDR1 reads SNHLY; CDR2 reads FYNNEI. The CDR3 sequence is 17 residues long. Losses at the gene ends were 1 base for V and 6 bases for J; bases not matched to a gene: 12. CDR3 protein: CASSEGVPGTILNEQFF. CDR3 nucleotides: TGTGCCAGCAGTGAAGGTGTACCGGGGACTATACTCAATGAGCAGTTCTTC.

This clonotype was found once. The V and J genes are TRBV7-3 and TRBJ2-1; D gene ambiguous. With the DNA end fitting TRBJ2-7 better, the J assignment may be wrong. The germline CDR1 and CDR2 sequences are SGHTA and FQGTGA. The CDR3 is made up of 12 amino acids. In DNA, the CDR3 is TGTGCCAGTAGCCTCACGCCCAATGAGCAGTACTTC. It yields the protein CASSLTPNEQYF.

This chain connects TRBV24-1 to TRBJ2-5; TRBD1 matches 9 bases. Unmatched junction bases numbered 5, after V lost 3 bases and J lost 4 bases. This CDR3 is built from 15 residues. The germline gives CDR1 KGHDR, CDR2 SFDVKD. CDR3 bases: TGTGCCACCAGTGATCCGACAGGGGGGTTAGAGACCCAGTACTTC. It encodes CATSDPTGGLETQYF.

This clonotype was detected many times. The rearrangement links TRBV7-8 to TRBJ1-4; weak D call: TRBD1 (5 bases). The CDR3 runs 14 residues. Germline CDR1 and CDR2: SGHVS and FQNEAQ. Trimming left V 5 bases short and J 8 bases short, with 15 bases between. In DNA form, the CDR3 reads TGTGCCAGCAGCCCGACAGCGAGGGCCGAAAAACTGTTTTTT. Translating gives CASSPTARAEKLFF. Based on the CDR3 plus reference TRBV7-8 and TRBJ1-4, the full variable domain is GAGVSQSPRYKVAKRGQDVALRCDPISGHVSLFWYQQALGQGPEFLTYFQNEAQLDKSGLPSDRFFAERPEGSVSTLKIQRTQQEDSAVYLCASSPTARAEKLFFGSGTQLSVL.

This chain joins TRBV12-5 and TRBJ2-1, with TRBD2 matching 10 bases. The CDR3 is 15 amino acids. In germline, CDR1 is LGHNT, CDR2 FRNRAP. The junction had 6 bases not matched to a gene; V was cut back by 7 bases and J by 3 bases. CDR3: CASALAGALYNEQFF. In nucleotides, the CDR3 is TGTGCTAGTGCCCTAGCGGGAGCTCTCTACAATGAGCAGTTCTTC.

V and J are TRBV28 and TRBJ1-2; D is perhaps TRBD1 (5 bases). CDR1 is MDHEN, CDR2 SYDVKM, per germline. Trimming cost V 2 bases and J 4 bases, with 11 bases left between them. The CDR3 is 14 amino acids. The CDR3 is CASSLVGRVYGYTF. The CDR3 region has the DNA TGTGCCAGCAGTTTAGTCGGCAGGGTCTATGGCTACACCTTC.

The chain is built from TRBV29-1 and TRBJ2-2; 8 bases map to TRBD2. This CDR3 has 14 amino acids. Germline CDR1 and CDR2: SQVTM and ANQGSEA. Trimming at V came to 3 bases and at J to 5 bases, leaving 5 bases not matched to a gene. CDR3 in amino acids: CSVDAGGVTGELFF. CDR3 bases: TGCAGCGTTGACGCGGGAGGAGTTACCGGGGAGCTGTTTTTT.